This TCR beta chain derives from a study of cytomegalovirus exposure and HLA in healthy donors. Study observations and caveats: Later, an analysis showed that TCR beta chains associated with HLA were more clonally expanded than others that were equally common. As was reported, the classifier diagnosed cytomegalovirus status with high specificity and sensitivity.

Comment on this clone: Its antigen is not identified.

Germline CDR1 reads MNHNS; CDR2 reads SASEGT. This CDR3 is built from 14 residues. The V end lost 5 bases, the J end lost 1 base, and 12 bases lay between the germline ends. The PCR ran on 60 Vbeta and 13 Jbeta primers. Profiling relied on immunoSEQ multiplex PCR, and the TCRdb table lists in-frame clones only, not all of them. The repertoire holds roughly 200,000 clones, with about 87% as singletons. The sample was PBMCs. The origin of this receptor is a man aged 30 to 45 in good health and CMV-seronegative. The V gene is TRBV6-1, the J gene TRBJ2-7, with D perhaps matching TRBD2 (5 bases). CDR3 residues: CASSYRTGSYEQYF. DNA of the CDR3: TGTGCCAGCAGTTATCGGACGGGGTCCTACGAGCAGTACTTC.